This TCR beta chain was observed in a study of blood T cell repertoires in COVID-19. In the study overall: T cells, B-cell-depleted T cells, or PBMCs provided the cDNA or gDNA that served as material.

CDR1 is SEHNR, CDR2 FQNEAQ, per germline (reference sequence). V was pared by 4 bases and J by 4 bases, with 10 bases between. This CDR3 is built from 13 residues. This clone was detected only once. Assay: immunoSEQ multiplex PCR; the TCRdb copy retains only in-frame clones and omits some. Of 110,000 or so clones in the sample, approximately 85% were seen once. The receptor's source is a woman aged 55-70 years with COVID-19, enrolled during active disease. Sample: peripheral blood. The chain has TRBV7-9 and TRBJ1-1; D ambiguous. This chain's CDR3 is CASSYGWFTEAFF. The CDR3 nucleotides read TGTGCCAGCAGCTACGGGTGGTTCACTGAAGCTTTCTTT.